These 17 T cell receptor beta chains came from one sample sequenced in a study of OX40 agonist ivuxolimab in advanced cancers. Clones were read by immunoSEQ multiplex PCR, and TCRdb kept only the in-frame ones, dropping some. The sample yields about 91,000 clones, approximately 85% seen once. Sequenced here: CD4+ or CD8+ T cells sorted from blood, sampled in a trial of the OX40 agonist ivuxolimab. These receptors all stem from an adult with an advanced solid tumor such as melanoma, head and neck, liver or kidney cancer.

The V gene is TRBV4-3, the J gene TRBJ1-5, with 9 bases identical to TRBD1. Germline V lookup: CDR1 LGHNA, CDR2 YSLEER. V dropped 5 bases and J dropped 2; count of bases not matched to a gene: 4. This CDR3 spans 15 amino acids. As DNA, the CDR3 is TGCGCCAGCAGCGTCCGGACAGGGGGCAATCAGCCCCAGCATTTT. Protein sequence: CASSVRTGGNQPQHF.

CDR3: CASTPGGSRTDTQYF. Here the CDR3 DNA reads TGTGCCAGCACCCCTGGGGGCAGCCGCACAGATACGCAGTATTTT. The rearrangement links TRBV5-6 to TRBJ2-3, with D perhaps matching TRBD1 (6 bases). The CDR3 contains 15 residues. Trimming removed 6 bases at V and 1 base at J, with 15 bases between. CDR1 and CDR2 (germline): SGHDT, YYEEEE.

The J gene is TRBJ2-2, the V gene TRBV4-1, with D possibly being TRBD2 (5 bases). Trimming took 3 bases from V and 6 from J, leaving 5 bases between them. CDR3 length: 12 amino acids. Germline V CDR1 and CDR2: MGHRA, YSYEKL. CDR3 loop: CASSHGAGELFF. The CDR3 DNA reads TGCGCCAGCAGCCACGGGGCCGGGGAGCTGTTTTTT.

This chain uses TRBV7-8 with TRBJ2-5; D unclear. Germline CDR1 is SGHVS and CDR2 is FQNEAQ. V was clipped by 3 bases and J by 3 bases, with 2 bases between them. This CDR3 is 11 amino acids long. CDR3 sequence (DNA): TGTGCCAGCAGCTTGAAAGAGACCCAGTACTTC. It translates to CASSLKETQYF.

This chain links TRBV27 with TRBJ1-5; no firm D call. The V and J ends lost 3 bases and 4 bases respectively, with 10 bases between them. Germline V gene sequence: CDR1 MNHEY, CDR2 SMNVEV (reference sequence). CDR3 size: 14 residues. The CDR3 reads CASSLGWENQPQHF. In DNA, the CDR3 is TGTGCCAGCAGTTTGGGCTGGGAAAATCAGCCCCAGCATTTT.

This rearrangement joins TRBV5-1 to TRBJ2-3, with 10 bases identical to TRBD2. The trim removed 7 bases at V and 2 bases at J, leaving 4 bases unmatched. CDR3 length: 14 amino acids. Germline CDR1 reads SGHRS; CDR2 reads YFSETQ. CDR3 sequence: CASSSGGPTDTQYF. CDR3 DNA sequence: TGCGCCAGCTCTAGCGGGGGCCCCACAGATACGCAGTATTTT.

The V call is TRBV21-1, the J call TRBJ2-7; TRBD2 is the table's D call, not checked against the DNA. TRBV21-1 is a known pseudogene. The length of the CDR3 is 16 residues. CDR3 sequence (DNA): TGTGCCAGCAGCAAAGTCGAGCAGCGATGCTCCTACGAGCAGTACGTC. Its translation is CASSKVEQRCSYEQYV.

The CDR3 nucleotides are TGTGCCAGCAAACGGGACGGGATAGCCAAAAACATTCAGTACTTC. This encodes CASKRDGIAKNIQYF. The J gene is TRBJ2-4, the V gene TRBV6-5; D may match TRBD1 or TRBD2 (5 bases each). Trimming left V 7 bases short and J 0 bases short, with 13 bases between. This CDR3 region has 15 residues. Germline values: CDR1 MNHEY, CDR2 SVGAGI.

The CDR3 sequence is CASSPGASEGYTF. The CDR3 DNA reads as TGTGCCAGCTCACCAGGGGCGTCCGAAGGCTACACCTTC. The rearrangement links TRBV18 to TRBJ1-2, with D tentatively TRBD1 (5 bases). V gave up 2 bases and J gave up 8 bases, with 12 bases separating them. This CDR3 contains 13 residues. CDR1 and CDR2 from the germline V gene are KGHSH and LQKENI.

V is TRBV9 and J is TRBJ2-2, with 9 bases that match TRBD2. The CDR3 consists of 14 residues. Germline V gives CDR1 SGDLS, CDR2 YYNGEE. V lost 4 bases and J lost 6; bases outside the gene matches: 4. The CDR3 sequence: CASSPGLAAGELFF. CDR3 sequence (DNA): TGTGCCAGCAGCCCGGGACTAGCCGCCGGGGAGCTGTTTTTT.

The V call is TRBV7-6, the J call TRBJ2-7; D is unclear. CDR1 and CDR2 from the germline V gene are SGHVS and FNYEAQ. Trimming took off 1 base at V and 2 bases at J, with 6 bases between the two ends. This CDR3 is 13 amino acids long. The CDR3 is CASSLGGTYEQYV. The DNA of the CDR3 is TGTGCCAGCAGCTTAGGGGGAACCTACGAGCAGTACGTC.

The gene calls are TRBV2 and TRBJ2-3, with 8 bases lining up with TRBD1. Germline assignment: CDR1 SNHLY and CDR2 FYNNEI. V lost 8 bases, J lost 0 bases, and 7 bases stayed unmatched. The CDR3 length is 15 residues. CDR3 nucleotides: TGTGCCAGCCAATCTAGGACAGGGAGCACAGATACGCAGTATTTT. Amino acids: CASQSRTGSTDTQYF.

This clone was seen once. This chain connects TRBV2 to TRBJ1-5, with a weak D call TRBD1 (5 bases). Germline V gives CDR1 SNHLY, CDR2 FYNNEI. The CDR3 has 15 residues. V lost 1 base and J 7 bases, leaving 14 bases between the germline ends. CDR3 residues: CASSEGGVIGQPQHF. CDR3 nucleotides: TGTGCCAGCAGTGAAGGGGGGGTCATCGGACAGCCCCAGCATTTT.

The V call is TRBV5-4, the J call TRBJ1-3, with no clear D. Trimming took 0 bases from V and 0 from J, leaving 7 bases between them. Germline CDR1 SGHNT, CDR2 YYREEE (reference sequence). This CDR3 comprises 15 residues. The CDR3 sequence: CASSLASASGNTIYF. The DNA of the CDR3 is TGTGCCAGCAGCTTGGCAAGCGCCTCTGGAAACACCATATATTTT.

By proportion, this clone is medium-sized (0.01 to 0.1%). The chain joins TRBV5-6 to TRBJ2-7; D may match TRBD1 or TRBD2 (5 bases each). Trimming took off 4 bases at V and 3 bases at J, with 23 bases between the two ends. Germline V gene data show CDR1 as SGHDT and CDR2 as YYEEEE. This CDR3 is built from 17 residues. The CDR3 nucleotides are TGTGCCAGCAGCCCCTCCTTGCGTTCTCCGAGGGGCTACGAGCAGTACGTC. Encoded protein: CASSPSLRSPRGYEQYV.

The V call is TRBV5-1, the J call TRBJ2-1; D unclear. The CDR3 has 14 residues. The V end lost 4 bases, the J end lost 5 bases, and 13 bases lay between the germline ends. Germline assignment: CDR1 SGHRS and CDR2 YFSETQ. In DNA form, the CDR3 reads TGCGCCAGCAGCCCGTCGACCCTTAACAATGAGCAGTTCTTC. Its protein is CASSPSTLNNEQFF.

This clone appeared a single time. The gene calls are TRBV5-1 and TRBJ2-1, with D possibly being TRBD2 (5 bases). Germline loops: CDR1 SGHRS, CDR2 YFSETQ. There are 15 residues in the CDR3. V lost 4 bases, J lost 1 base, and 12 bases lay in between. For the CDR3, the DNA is TGCGCCAGCAGCACGGCCCCGGGGTCCTACAATGAGCAGTTCTTC. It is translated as CASSTAPGSYNEQFF.